Below are 32 T cell receptor beta chains sequenced from a single sample in a study of T cell clonality in common variable immunodeficiency. Assay used: immunoSEQ multiplex PCR; TCRdb lists only in-frame clones, some missing. Sampling found about 34,000 clones, none seen once. Sequencing input: peripheral blood mononuclear cells. All receptors derive from a person aged 18 to 70 in good health.

This clone was observed at least ten times. The missing CDR3 end, 3 residues past where the read stops, is filled in from the germline J gene. This chain connects TRBV6-2 or TRBV6-3 to TRBJ1-5; 11 nucleotides match TRBD1. Germline V gene sequence: CDR1 MNHEY, CDR2 SVGEGT. This CDR3 spans 14 amino acids. V gave up 7 bases and J gave up 6 bases; unmatched junction bases: 5. The CDR3 loop is CASTGQGERQPQHF. The CDR3 DNA, read in part, is TGTGCCAGCACGGGACAGGGGGAACGTCAGCCC.

Comment on this clone: With only one base between it and a far larger clone, this is likely a read error. The CDR3 end is not reached by the read, which stops 3 residues before it; the germline J gene fills it in. The rearrangement joins TRBV5-6 to TRBJ2-1, with TRBD2 matching over 10 bases. The length of the CDR3 is 14 residues. Germline CDR1 SGHDT, CDR2 YYEEEE. V gave up 7 bases and J gave up 7 bases; unmatched junction bases: 8. CDR3: CASALAGNSNEQFF. CDR3 DNA, as far as it was read: TGTGCCAGCGCACTAGCGGGAAATTCGAATGAG.

In its sample, this clone was seen many times. Read data end 3 residues before the CDR3 end; the end is taken from the germline J gene. The chain links TRBV7-2 to TRBJ2-5; 12 bases are a match to TRBD2. The CDR3 has 15 residues. Germline V gene data show CDR1 as SGHTA and CDR2 as FQGNSA. J was trimmed by 6 bases and V by 5 bases; bases with no gene match: 7. Incomplete CDR3 DNA: TGTGCCAGCAGCCTTACTAGCGGGAGGCACCAGACC. As protein: CASSLTSGRHQT. The full CDR3 protein is CASSLTSGRHQTQYF.

This clone was seen repeatedly, ten times or more. The CDR3 is cut off 3 residues early in the read; its end comes from the germline J gene. The chain joins TRBV4-1 to TRBJ2-7; 10 bases fit TRBD1. The germline gives CDR1 MGHRA, CDR2 YSYEKL. V shed 3 bases and J 2 bases; nucleotides not matched to a gene: 4. CDR3 length: 15 amino acids. Partial CDR3 DNA: TGCGCCAGCAGCCATATGGGACAGGGGACCTACGAG. As protein: CASSHMGQGTYE. The whole CDR3 protein is CASSHMGQGTYEQYF.

In this sample, this clone turned up many times. The read ends 3 residues before the CDR3 terminus; that terminus is restored from the germline J gene. V and J are TRBV11-3 and TRBJ2-1; TRBD2 agrees at 9 bases. V shed 5 bases, J shed 9 bases, and the junction held 5 bases outside the gene matches. The CDR3 consists of 13 residues. In germline, CDR1 is SGHNT, CDR2 YENEEA. The part of the CDR3 DNA that was read is TGTGCCAGCAGCGGGGGACTAGCAGGTGAG. It translates to CASSGGLAGE. Given in full, the CDR3 is CASSGGLAGEQFF.

This clone was detected ten times or more. Read sequence stops 3 residues before the CDR3 end, and the germline J gene provides the missing end. V usage is TRBV19 and J usage is TRBJ2-2, with a possible D match to TRBD1 (5 bases). Per germline, CDR1 LNHDA and CDR2 SQIVND (reference sequence). The CDR3 spans 17 residues. Deletions cut 5 bases from V and 2 bases from J, with 18 bases between. The CDR3 sequence is CASSWSYGRVNTGELFF. Partial CDR3 DNA: TGTGCCAGTAGTTGGTCCTACGGCAGGGTAAACACCGGGGAG. Full variable domain (rest looked up from reference TRBV19 and TRBJ2-2): DGGITQSPKYLFRKEGQNVTLSCEQNLNHDAMYWYRQDPGQGLRLIYYSQIVNDFQKGDIAEGYSVSREKKESFPLTVTSAQKNPTAFYLCASSWSYGRVNTGELFFGEGSRLTVL.

This clone appeared many times. Sequencing ends 3 residues short of the CDR3 end; the germline J gene provides the rest. The chain employs TRBV20-1 and TRBJ2-5, with 7 bases aligning to TRBD1. Germline values: CDR1 DFQATT, CDR2 SNEGSKA (reference sequence). J lost 5 bases, V lost 2 bases, and 8 bases had no gene match. This CDR3 is 14 amino acids long. This chain's CDR3 is CSARRQGVAETQYF. Partial CDR3 DNA: TGCAGTGCTAGACGACAGGGAGTCGCCGAGACC.

This clone has ten or more counts. The read halts 3 residues ahead of the CDR3 end, with the missing end drawn from the germline J gene. V usage is TRBV29-1 and J usage is TRBJ1-2; D is unresolved. V was cut by 1 base and J by 7 bases, with 7 bases left in between. Germline V CDR1 and CDR2: SQVTM, ANQGSEA. The CDR3 has 11 residues. The CDR3 loop reads CSVEGIGGYTF. The covered CDR3 bases are TGCAGCGTTGAAGGCATCGGTGGC.

This clone was counted at least ten times. With the read ending 3 residues before the CDR3 end, the germline J gene is used to fill in that end. The chain combines TRBV11-1 with TRBJ2-3; D not certain. Germline loops: CDR1 SGHAT, CDR2 FQDESV (reference sequence). This CDR3 contains 13 residues. V was trimmed by 5 bases and J by 7 bases, leaving 13 bases between them. CDR3 amino acids: CASSPQGPYTQYF. The CDR3 DNA, read in part, is TGTGCCAGCAGCCCTCAAGGGCCCTATACG.

This clone has at least ten counts. The read comes to an end 3 residues before the CDR3 does, leaving the germline J gene to fill in the end. This rearrangement joins TRBV5-4 to TRBJ2-1, with TRBD2 matching 9 bases. The ends lost 2 bases at V and 9 bases at J; junction bases unmatched: 3. Germline V gives CDR1 SGHNT, CDR2 YYREEE (reference sequence). The length of the CDR3 is 13 residues. The part of the CDR3 DNA that was read is TGTGCCAGCAGCTTAGGCGGGAGGGTTGAG. It translates to CASSLGGRVE. The full CDR3 is CASSLGGRVEQFF. The full variable domain, in which reference TRBV5-4 and TRBJ2-1 provide the parts outside the CDR3, is ETGVTQSPTHLIKTRGQQVTLRCSSQSGHNTVSWYQQALGQGPQFIFQYYREEENGRGNFPPRFSGLQFPNYSSELNVNALELDDSALYLCASSLGGRVEQFFGPGTRLTVL.

At least ten counts were recorded for this clone. This sequence may be a read error, since a much larger clone differs from it by one base. The observed sequence ends 3 residues before the CDR3 terminus, with the missing tail filled in from the germline J gene. The chain is built from TRBV9 and TRBJ1-1, with a weak D call TRBD1 (6 bases). CDR3 length equals 15 residues. Germline V CDR1 and CDR2: SGDLS, YYNGEE. V was pared by 4 bases and J by 3 bases, with 16 bases between. CDR3 region: CASSSIDKGDTEAFF. CDR3 bases read: TGTGCCAGCAGCTCTATTGACAAGGGGGACACTGAA.

This clone occurred many times. The read terminates 3 residues before the CDR3 end, so the remaining end is supplied by the germline J gene. V usage is TRBV6-2 or TRBV6-3 and J usage is TRBJ1-2, with D tentatively TRBD1 (5 bases). The CDR3 totals 13 residues. Trimming removed 6 bases at V and 7 bases at J, with 15 bases between. Germline CDR1 and CDR2: MNHEY and SVGEGT. The covered CDR3 bases are TGTGCCAGCAGGGAAGGACAATATCGTGGC. Translating gives CASREGQYRG. The entire CDR3 is CASREGQYRGYTF.

There are many counts of this clone. The read falls 3 residues short of the CDR3 end, and the missing part is taken from the germline J gene. The chain carries TRBV30 and TRBJ1-1; TRBD1 is a possible D gene (6 bases). Trimming pared 6 bases from V and 4 bases from J, leaving 21 bases between. This CDR3 region has 15 residues. From germline, CDR1 is GTSNPN and CDR2 SVGIG (reference sequence). CDR3 DNA, as far as it was read: TGTGCCTGCTCTAAATGGGTAGCAGGGGCCACTGAA. Protein product: CACSKWVAGATE. The entire CDR3 reads CACSKWVAGATEAFF.

This clone was observed at least ten times. With the read ending 3 residues before the CDR3 end, the germline J gene is used to fill in that end. The genes are TRBV29-1 and TRBJ2-1; TRBD2 matches 8 bases. This CDR3 has 14 residues. In germline, CDR1 is SQVTM, CDR2 ANQGSEA. The V gene end was trimmed by 3 bases and the J gene end by 4 bases; junction bases not matched to a gene: 5. The sequenced CDR3 bases are TGCAGCGTTGACTTGGCTAGCGGGTACAATGAG. Protein: CSVDLASGYNE. The CDR3 in its entirety is CSVDLASGYNEQFF.

This clone was observed at least ten times. The DNA read from the CDR3 is TGTGCCAGCAGTGAAGATTTGGCAGGGGGCGAATCAAGCACTGAA. Encoded protein: CASSEDLAGGESSTE. The entire CDR3 protein is CASSEDLAGGESSTEAFF. V is TRBV2 and J is TRBJ1-1; 8 nucleotides align to TRBD1. Read data end 3 residues before the CDR3 end; the end is taken from the germline J gene. Germline lookup yields CDR1 SNHLY and CDR2 FYNNEI. Trimming at V came to 1 base and at J to 4 bases, leaving 14 bases not matched to a gene. The CDR3 consists of 18 residues.

This clone has at least ten counts. The sequenced fragment ends 3 residues before the CDR3 boundary, so the rest is inferred from the germline J gene. The gene calls are TRBV7-2 and TRBJ2-2, with a possible D match to TRBD1 (6 bases). The CDR3 is 15 residues long. V was cut by 5 bases and J by 0 bases, with 10 bases left in between. Germline-derived CDR1 and CDR2 are SGHTA and FQGNSA. The sequenced part of the CDR3 DNA is TGTGCCAGCAGCCCCAGGGGCGCGAACACCGGGGAG. It encodes CASSPRGANTGE. The whole CDR3 reads CASSPRGANTGELFF.

Many counts were recorded for this clone. Sequencing ends 3 residues short of the CDR3 end; the germline J gene provides the rest. V is TRBV11-3 and J is TRBJ2-2, with 9 bases lining up with TRBD2. Per the germline V gene, CDR1 is SGHNT and CDR2 is YENEEA. This CDR3 contains 15 residues. Trimming took 4 bases from V and 7 from J; bases not matched to a gene: 7. This CDR3 reads CASSSPSSGSGELFF. The covered CDR3 bases are TGTGCCAGCAGCTCCCCGAGTAGCGGGAGCGGGGAG.

This clone was observed many times. The read ends 3 residues early relative to the CDR3; the germline J gene fills the gap. This rearrangement joins TRBV9 to TRBJ1-1; D is ambiguous. This CDR3 has 12 residues. Germline V gene sequence: CDR1 SGDLS, CDR2 YYNGEE. V was clipped by 3 bases and J by 2 bases, with 5 bases between them. The CDR3 region is CASSGSNTEAFF. The covered CDR3 bases are TGTGCCAGCAGCGGTAGCAACACTGAA. Filled out from reference TRBV9 and TRBJ1-1, the complete variable domain reads DSGVTQTPKHLITATGQRVTLRCSPRSGDLSVYWYQQSLDQGLQFLIQYYNGEERAKGNILERFSAQQFPDLHSELNLSSLELGDSALYFCASSGSNTEAFFGQGTRLTVV.

This clone was observed at least ten times. The missing CDR3 end, 3 residues past where the read stops, is filled in from the germline J gene. This chain links TRBV3-1 (or the pseudogene TRBV3-2) with TRBJ1-2; 9 positions agree with TRBD1. This CDR3 region has 17 residues. Germline-derived CDR1 and CDR2 are LGHDT and YNNKEL (reference sequence). The part of the CDR3 DNA that was read is TGTGCCAGCAGCCAAGGCGCGGCGAAGGGACAGGGTGACGGC. It codes for CASSQGAAKGQGDG. Given in full, the CDR3 is CASSQGAAKGQGDGYTF.

This clone was recorded many times. Coverage ceases 3 residues before the CDR3 finishes, and the germline J gene fills in the end. This sequence joins TRBV19 and TRBJ2-7, with TRBD1 matching over 7 bases. Germline V gene data show CDR1 as LNHDA and CDR2 as SQIVND (reference sequence). The CDR3 has 15 residues. V shed 2 bases and J 6 bases; nucleotides not matched to a gene: 10. The sequenced part of the CDR3 DNA is TGTGCCAGTAGTATAAAGAAGGGGGCTTCTCTCGAG. The encoded protein is CASSIKKGASLE. The CDR3 in its entirety is CASSIKKGASLEQYF.

This clone showed up just a few times. The CDR3 end lies 3 residues beyond the end of the read and is filled in from the germline J gene. The V gene is TRBV30, the J gene TRBJ1-5; D unresolved. The CDR3 covers 13 residues. V was shortened by 2 bases and J by 5 bases, with 10 bases between the two germline ends. Per germline, CDR1 GTSNPN and CDR2 SVGIG (reference sequence). The CDR3 protein is CAWSKGPDQPQHF. CDR3 DNA (partial): TGTGCCTGGAGTAAAGGCCCCGATCAGCCC.

This clone was counted at least ten times. The sequence runs out 3 residues before the end of the CDR3; the remainder is reconstructed from the germline J gene. The chain is built from TRBV20-1 and TRBJ1-1; D might be TRBD1 (6 bases). The germline gives CDR1 DFQATT, CDR2 SNEGSKA (reference sequence). The V gene lost 5 bases and the J gene lost 4 bases, with 17 bases spanning the gap. The CDR3 sequence is 14 residues long. This CDR3 reads CSARAPTGITEAFF. Incomplete CDR3 DNA: TGCAGTGCTCGGGCCCCTACAGGGATCACTGAA.

At least ten counts were recorded for this clone. The read comes to an end 3 residues before the CDR3 does, leaving the germline J gene to fill in the end. The gene calls are TRBV7-9 and TRBJ2-3; D is unresolved. This CDR3 spans 14 amino acids. Germline CDR1 reads SEHNR; CDR2 reads FQNEAQ (reference sequence). Trimming pared 5 bases from V and 0 bases from J, leaving 9 bases between. CDR3 protein: CASSPGASTDTQYF. The part of the CDR3 DNA that was read is TGTGCCAGCAGCCCAGGTGCTAGCACAGATACG. The whole variable domain, remainder taken from reference TRBV7-9 and TRBJ2-3, is DTGVSQNPRHKITKRGQNVTFRCDPISEHNRLYWYRQTLGQGPEFLTYFQNEAQLEKSRLLSDRFSAERPKGSFSTLEIQRTEQGDSAMYLCASSPGASTDTQYFGPGTRLTVL.

This clone is medium-sized (0.01 to 0.1%) within its sample. The CDR3 end is not reached by the read, which stops 3 residues before it; the germline J gene fills it in. The gene calls are TRBV4-1 and TRBJ2-4, with TRBD2 as a possible D gene (6 bases). Looked up from germline, CDR1 is MGHRA and CDR2 is YSYEKL. With 1 base removed from V and 3 bases from J, the gap between germline ends came to 13 bases. The CDR3 sequence is 16 residues long. The CDR3 DNA, read in part, is TGCGCCAGCAGCCAAGTCACTAGCCTTAGCAAAAACATT. Amino acid sequence: CASSQVTSLSKNI. The full CDR3 protein is CASSQVTSLSKNIQYF.

This clone appeared many times. Read data end 3 residues before the CDR3 end; the end is taken from the germline J gene. The V and J genes are TRBV5-1 and TRBJ2-1; D might be TRBD2 (6 bases). The CDR3 sequence is 15 residues long. Between the trimmed V and J ends, which lost 0 bases and 4 bases, there was a span of 11 bases. Germline lookup yields CDR1 SGHRS and CDR2 YFSETQ. The sequenced CDR3 bases are TGCGCCAGCAGCTTGGAGGGACTGGGGTACAATGAG. It specifies CASSLEGLGYNE. The entire CDR3 protein reads CASSLEGLGYNEQFF.

This clone has a count of ten or more. The sequenced fragment ends 3 residues before the CDR3 boundary, so the rest is inferred from the germline J gene. The chain employs TRBV6-2 or TRBV6-3 and TRBJ2-6; D is perhaps TRBD1 or TRBD2 (5 bases each). Trimming shortened V by 2 bases and J by 4 bases, and 9 bases separated the two germline ends. In germline, CDR1 is MNHEY, CDR2 SVGEGT. This CDR3 has 15 residues. The CDR3 spells CASSYQGAGANVLTF. CDR3 DNA, as far as it was read: TGTGCCAGCAGTTACCAGGGAGCCGGGGCCAACGTC.

This clone was detected ten times or more. The DNA ends 3 residues before the CDR3 does, and the rest of the CDR3 is filled in from the germline J gene. V and J are TRBV5-1 and TRBJ2-2; 10 bases are a match to TRBD1. V lost 3 bases, J lost 4 bases, and 0 bases stayed unmatched. The germline V gene encodes CDR1 SGHRS and CDR2 YFSETQ. The length of the CDR3 is 14 residues. The CDR3 reads CASSWTGGTGELFF. The CDR3 bases that were read are TGCGCCAGCAGCTGGACAGGGGGCACCGGGGAG.

This clone was detected many times. One end of the junction fails to match germline, which may point to a read error. The sequenced fragment ends 3 residues before the CDR3 boundary, so the rest is inferred from the germline J gene. The chain has TRBV4-2 and TRBJ1-2; weak D call: TRBD1 (6 bases). Per the germline V gene, CDR1 is LGHNA and CDR2 is YNFKEQ. This CDR3 has 15 amino acids. The CDR3 sequence: CASSQEMRATGGYTF. The CDR3 DNA, read in part, is TGCGCCAGCAGCCAAGAAATGAGAGCGACAGGCGGC.

This clone showed up many times. Read data end 3 residues before the CDR3 end; the end is taken from the germline J gene. V and J are TRBV19 and TRBJ2-3; TRBD2 aligns across 8 bases. V dropped 3 bases and J dropped 3; count of bases not matched to a gene: 8. This CDR3 comprises 16 residues. The V gene's germline CDR1 is LNHDA and CDR2 SQIVND (reference sequence). The CDR3 DNA, read in part, is TGTGCCAGTAGTATCAGTCCCGGGGGGGGAACAGATACG. The encoded protein is CASSISPGGGTDT. The full CDR3 protein is CASSISPGGGTDTQYF.

At least ten counts were recorded for this clone. Coverage ceases 3 residues before the CDR3 finishes, and the germline J gene fills in the end. The V call is TRBV7-2, the J call TRBJ2-7; 9 bases are shared with TRBD2. Per germline, CDR1 SGHTA and CDR2 FQGNSA. This CDR3 is built from 15 residues. V was pared by 2 bases and J by 3 bases, with 5 bases of the junction left unmatched. The CDR3 loop is CASSLSTSGFYEQYF. The part of the CDR3 DNA that was read is TGTGCCAGCAGCTTATCGACTAGCGGATTCTACGAG.

This clone was seen repeatedly, ten times or more. The observed sequence ends 3 residues before the CDR3 terminus, with the missing tail filled in from the germline J gene. V usage is TRBV19 and J usage is TRBJ1-2; 7 bases map to TRBD1. The CDR3 is 12 residues long. From germline, CDR1 is LNHDA and CDR2 SQIVND (reference sequence). Trimming took 11 bases from V and 4 from J; bases not matched to a gene: 7. This CDR3 reads CAAGTEVYGYTF. The sequenced part of the CDR3 DNA is TGTGCCGCGGGGACAGAAGTCTATGGC.

At least ten counts were recorded for this clone. The sequence runs out 3 residues before the end of the CDR3; the remainder is reconstructed from the germline J gene. The chain employs TRBV5-4 and TRBJ1-6; tentative D call: TRBD1 (6 bases). In germline, CDR1 is SGHNT, CDR2 YYREEE (reference sequence). This CDR3 spans 15 amino acids. V lost 0 bases, J lost 7 bases, and 11 bases lay in between. The CDR3 spells CASSLGGQLNSPLHF. The covered CDR3 bases are TGTGCCAGCAGCTTGGGAGGACAGTTAAATTCACCC.